This T cell receptor beta chain was sequenced in a study of cytomegalovirus exposure and HLA in healthy donors. Study-level findings and limits: Clonal expansion was found to be greater in HLA-associated TCR beta chains than in equally common others in a later analysis. In a later analysis, V- and J-gene trimming of beta chains associated with a DCLRE1C missense variant, replicated independently. Being productive about 90% or about 30% of the time was typical of most TCR beta V segments in an earlier analysis.

Unrecorded immune exposure was likely among donors, who were nominally healthy when sampled. In the PCR, 60 Vbeta and 13 Jbeta primers were used. TCRdb's copy holds only in-frame clones and misses some; the assay was immunoSEQ multiplex PCR. The profile shows 100,000 to 150,000 clones, roughly 74% of them singletons. With regard to this clone: Its antigen is still unknown.

V lost 1 base, J lost 5 bases, and 10 bases stayed unmatched. The CDR3 is 16 amino acids. The germline V gene encodes CDR1 SGHAT and CDR2 FQNNGV. Material for sequencing was PBMCs. The TCR comes from a woman between 45 and 65 years old in good health and CMV-seropositive. This chain connects TRBV11-2 to TRBJ2-5; TRBD2 matches at 7 bases. The CDR3 here is CASSLVPAGRGETQYF. In DNA form, the CDR3 reads TGTGCCAGCAGCTTAGTGCCAGCGGGACGGGGGGAGACCCAGTACTTC.